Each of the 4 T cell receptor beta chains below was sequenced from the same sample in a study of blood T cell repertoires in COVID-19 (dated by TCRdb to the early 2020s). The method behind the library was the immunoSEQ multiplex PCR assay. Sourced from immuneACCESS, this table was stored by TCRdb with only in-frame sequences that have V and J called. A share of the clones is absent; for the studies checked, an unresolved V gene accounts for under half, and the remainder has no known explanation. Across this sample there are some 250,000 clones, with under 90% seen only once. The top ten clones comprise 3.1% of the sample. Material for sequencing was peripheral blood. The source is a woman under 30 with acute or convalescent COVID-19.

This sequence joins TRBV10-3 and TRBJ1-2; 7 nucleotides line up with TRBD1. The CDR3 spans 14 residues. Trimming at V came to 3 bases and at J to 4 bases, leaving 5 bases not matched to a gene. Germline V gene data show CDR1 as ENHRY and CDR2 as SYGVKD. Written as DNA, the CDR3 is TGTGCCATCAGTGATCCGGGACAGATCTATGGCTACACCTTC. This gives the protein CAISDPGQIYGYTF.

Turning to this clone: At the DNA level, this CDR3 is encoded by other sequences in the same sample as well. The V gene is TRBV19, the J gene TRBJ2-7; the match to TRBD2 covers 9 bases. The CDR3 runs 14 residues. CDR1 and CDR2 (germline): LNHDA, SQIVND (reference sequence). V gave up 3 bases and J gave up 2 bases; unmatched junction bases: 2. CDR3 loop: CASSITSGPYEQYF. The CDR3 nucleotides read TGTGCCAGTAGTATCACTAGCGGGCCCTACGAGCAGTACTTC.

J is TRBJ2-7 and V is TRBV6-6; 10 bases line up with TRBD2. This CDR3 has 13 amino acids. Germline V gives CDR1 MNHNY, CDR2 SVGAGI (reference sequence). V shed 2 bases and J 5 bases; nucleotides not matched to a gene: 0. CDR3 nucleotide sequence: TGTGCCAGCAGTTACGGACTAGCGGACGAGCAGTACTTC. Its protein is CASSYGLADEQYF.

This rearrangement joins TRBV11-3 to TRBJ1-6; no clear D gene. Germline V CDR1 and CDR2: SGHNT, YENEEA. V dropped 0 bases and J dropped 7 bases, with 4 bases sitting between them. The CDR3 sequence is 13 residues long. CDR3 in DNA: TGTGCCAGCAGCTTAGATCAGAATTCACCCCTCCACTTT. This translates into CASSLDQNSPLHF.